One and the same sample provided the 15 T cell receptor beta chains below, sequenced in a study of shared clonotypes between healthy human individuals. The data were produced by immunoSEQ multiplex PCR, yet TCRdb's version contains in-frame clones alone and is incomplete. This sample has more than 2,000,000 clones, with more than 90% found just once. The sample comprised naive CD4+ T cells sorted from blood. Subset reported: CD45RA+ positively selected. All receptors come from a man aged 18 to 29 in good health.

The genes are TRBV19 and TRBJ2-2; D possibly matches TRBD1 or TRBD2 (5 bases each). The CDR3 contains 15 residues. Between the trimmed V and J ends, which lost 6 bases and 4 bases, there was a span of 15 bases. Germline V gene data show CDR1 as LNHDA and CDR2 as SQIVND (reference sequence). As DNA, the CDR3 is TGTGCCAGTAGACTAACCGGGACCTCCACCGGGGAGCTGTTTTTT. As protein: CASRLTGTSTGELFF.

This sequence joins TRBV5-4 and TRBJ2-1; TRBD2 agrees at 8 bases. The germline CDR1 and CDR2 sequences are SGHNT and YYREEE (reference sequence). With 4 bases clipped from V and 8 bases from J, the junction kept 8 bases outside the gene matches. This CDR3 has 14 amino acids. The CDR3 bases are TGTGCCAGCAGCCCCCGGGGGGGCCGCGATGAGCAGTTCTTC. Protein product: CASSPRGGRDEQFF. Full variable domain (rest looked up from reference TRBV5-4 and TRBJ2-1): ETGVTQSPTHLIKTRGQQVTLRCSSQSGHNTVSWYQQALGQGPQFIFQYYREEENGRGNFPPRFSGLQFPNYSSELNVNALELDDSALYLCASSPRGGRDEQFFGPGTRLTVL.

V gene TRBV6-6 combines with J gene TRBJ2-3, with D tentatively TRBD1 or TRBD2 (5 bases each). CDR1 and CDR2 (germline): MNHNY, SVGAGI (reference sequence). This CDR3 is 12 amino acids long. V was shortened by 7 bases and J by 9 bases, with 14 bases between the two germline ends. The CDR3 reads CASTPPEGTQYF. The CDR3 DNA is TGTGCCAGCACCCCCCCCGAGGGGACGCAGTATTTT.

The chain is built from TRBV19 and TRBJ1-4; TRBD1 agrees at 7 bases. V shed 1 base, J shed 6 bases, and the junction held 8 bases outside the gene matches. Germline CDR1 LNHDA, CDR2 SQIVND (reference sequence). The CDR3 extends over 16 amino acids. The CDR3 region is CASSIVEGGADEKLFF. CDR3 nucleotides: TGTGCCAGTAGTATAGTAGAAGGGGGCGCGGATGAAAAACTGTTTTTT. Complete variable domain (other parts from reference TRBV19 and TRBJ1-4): DGGITQSPKYLFRKEGQNVTLSCEQNLNHDAMYWYRQDPGQGLRLIYYSQIVNDFQKGDIAEGYSVSREKKESFPLTVTSAQKNPTAFYLCASSIVEGGADEKLFFGSGTQLSVL.

This clone was seen a handful of times. The CDR3 DNA sequence: TGTGCCAGTAGTAAGGTAGGGGGGCCCAATCAGCCCCAGCATTTT. Its protein is CASSKVGGPNQPQHF. The rearrangement uses TRBV19 and TRBJ1-5; tentatively, D is TRBD1 (6 bases). Trimming took 4 bases from V and 3 from J, leaving 13 bases between them. This CDR3 has 15 residues. Germline V gene data show CDR1 as LNHDA and CDR2 as SQIVND (reference sequence).

This rearrangement joins TRBV7-3 to TRBJ1-1; D is perhaps TRBD1 (6 bases). This CDR3 region has 18 residues. V was trimmed by 4 bases and J by 2 bases, leaving 23 bases between them. Germline CDR1 and CDR2: SGHTA and FQGTGA. CDR3 amino acids: CASSSKTLPGGQNTEAFF. The CDR3 DNA reads as TGTGCCAGCAGCTCTAAGACCCTCCCCGGGGGGCAAAACACTGAAGCTTTCTTT.

J is TRBJ2-1 and V is TRBV28; 8 nucleotides align to TRBD2. V gave up 5 bases and J gave up 6 bases; unmatched junction bases: 9. The V gene's germline CDR1 is MDHEN and CDR2 SYDVKM. The CDR3 is made up of 15 amino acids. In DNA, the CDR3 is TGTGCCAGCAGTATTGTCCAGCGGGGGCTCAATGAGCAGTTCTTC. It is translated as CASSIVQRGLNEQFF. The full variable domain, completed using reference TRBV28 and TRBJ2-1, is DVKVTQSSRYLVKRTGEKVFLECVQDMDHENMFWYRQDPGLGLRLIYFSYDVKMKEKGDIPEGYSVSREKKERFSLILESASTNQTSMYLCASSIVQRGLNEQFFGPGTRLTVL.

The chain is built from TRBV19 and TRBJ1-1, with 9 bases matching TRBD1. Germline V gene data show CDR1 as LNHDA and CDR2 as SQIVND (reference sequence). J gave up 5 bases and V 6 bases, and 10 bases lay outside the gene matches. The CDR3 is 15 amino acids. The CDR3 bases are TGTGCCAGTAGGCCGTCGACACAGGGGGCTACTGAAGCTTTCTTT. Its translation: CASRPSTQGATEAFF.

The gene calls are TRBV19 and TRBJ2-2; 10 nucleotides match TRBD2. CDR3 size: 17 residues. V shed 6 bases, J shed 5 bases, and the junction held 12 bases outside the gene matches. Germline-derived CDR1 and CDR2 are LNHDA and SQIVND (reference sequence). CDR3 protein: CASRPSGRALGTGELFF. The CDR3 coding sequence is TGTGCCAGTAGGCCAAGCGGGAGGGCCTTGGGAACCGGGGAGCTGTTTTTT. Full variable domain (missing parts from reference TRBV19 and TRBJ2-2): DGGITQSPKYLFRKEGQNVTLSCEQNLNHDAMYWYRQDPGQGLRLIYYSQIVNDFQKGDIAEGYSVSREKKESFPLTVTSAQKNPTAFYLCASRPSGRALGTGELFFGEGSRLTVL.

V is TRBV5-1 and J is TRBJ1-2, with D possibly matching TRBD1 (5 bases). Trimming left V 4 bases short and J 0 bases short, with 13 bases between. Looked up from germline, CDR1 is SGHRS and CDR2 is YFSETQ. There are 15 residues in the CDR3. For the CDR3, the DNA is TGCGCCAGCAGCAACCAGGGAGGATCTAACTATGGCTACACCTTC. Residues: CASSNQGGSNYGYTF. The entire variable domain, with the rest obtained from reference TRBV5-1 and TRBJ1-2, is as follows: KAGVTQTPRYLIKTRGQQVTLSCSPISGHRSVSWYQQTPGQGLQFLFEYFSETQRNKGNFPGRFSGRQFSNSRSEMNVSTLELGDSALYLCASSNQGGSNYGYTFGSGTRLTVV.

This clone was counted a single time. The V call is TRBV7-9, the J call TRBJ2-7, with D possibly matching TRBD2 (5 bases). CDR3 length: 13 amino acids. The V gene's germline CDR1 is SEHNR and CDR2 FQNEAQ (reference sequence). With 8 bases removed from V and 4 bases from J, the gap between germline ends came to 15 bases. The CDR3: CASREDNLYEQYF. Here the CDR3 DNA reads TGTGCCAGCCGGGAAGATAACCTATACGAGCAGTACTTC. Drawing the rest from reference TRBV7-9 and TRBJ2-7, the complete variable domain is DTGVSQNPRHKITKRGQNVTFRCDPISEHNRLYWYRQTLGQGPEFLTYFQNEAQLEKSRLLSDRFSAERPKGSFSTLEIQRTEQGDSAMYLCASREDNLYEQYFGPGTRLTVT.

This chain links TRBV28 with TRBJ2-7; tentatively, D is TRBD1 (6 bases). Germline values: CDR1 MDHEN, CDR2 SYDVKM. The CDR3 totals 14 residues. Trimming stripped 6 bases from V and 4 bases from J, with 16 bases between. CDR3: CASSTTGSIYEQYF. The CDR3 nucleotides are TGTGCCAGCAGCACAACAGGGTCAATTTACGAGCAGTACTTC. Filled out from reference TRBV28 and TRBJ2-7, the complete variable domain reads DVKVTQSSRYLVKRTGEKVFLECVQDMDHENMFWYRQDPGLGLRLIYFSYDVKMKEKGDIPEGYSVSREKKERFSLILESASTNQTSMYLCASSTTGSIYEQYFGPGTRLTVT.

The sample holds a few counts of this clone. Here the CDR3 reads CASSPNPTGAYQPQHF. CDR3 nucleotides: TGTGCCAGCAGCCCAAACCCCACGGGGGCGTATCAGCCCCAGCATTTT. The chain employs TRBV7-2 and TRBJ1-5; weak D call: TRBD1 (6 bases). CDR3 length equals 16 residues. V was trimmed by 5 bases and J by 5 bases, leaving 19 bases between them. Germline CDR1 is SGHTA and CDR2 is FQGNSA.

This chain joins TRBV6-1 and TRBJ2-3; no clear D. The ends were cut back, 6 bases at V and 1 base at J, with 14 bases in the middle. CDR1 is MNHNS and CDR2 is SASEGT in the germline V gene. This CDR3 has 15 amino acids. DNA of the CDR3: TGTGCCAGCAGGGATGACTTGCGACGCACAGATACGCAGTATTTT. Protein sequence: CASRDDLRRTDTQYF.

The V and J genes are TRBV4-1 and TRBJ1-6; tentative D call: TRBD1 (6 bases). Germline CDR1 is MGHRA and CDR2 is YSYEKL. CDR3 length: 17 amino acids. V gave up 4 bases and J gave up 2 bases, with 15 bases separating them. For the CDR3, the DNA is TGCGCCAGCAGCCGTTTGACAGGAGGGCCCTATAATTCACCCCTCCACTTT. It yields the protein CASSRLTGGPYNSPLHF.